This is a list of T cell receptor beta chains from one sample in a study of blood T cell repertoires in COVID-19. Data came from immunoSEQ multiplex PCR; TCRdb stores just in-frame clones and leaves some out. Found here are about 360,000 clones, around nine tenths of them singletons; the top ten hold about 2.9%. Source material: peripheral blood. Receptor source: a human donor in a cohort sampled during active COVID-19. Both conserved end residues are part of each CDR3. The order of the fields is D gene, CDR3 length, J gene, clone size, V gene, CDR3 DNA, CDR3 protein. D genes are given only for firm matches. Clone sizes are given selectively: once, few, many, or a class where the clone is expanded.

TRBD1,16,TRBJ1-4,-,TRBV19,TGTGCCAGTAGCCCGCTAAGGGGACAGCGTAATGAAAAACTGTTTTTT,CASSPLRGQRNEKLFF
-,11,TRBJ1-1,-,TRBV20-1,TGCAGTGCTAGCCCGTATCTCGGGGCTTTCTTT,CSASPYLGAFF
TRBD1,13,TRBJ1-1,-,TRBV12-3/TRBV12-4,TGTGCCAGCAGTTGGACAGGGGGCACTGAAGCTTTCTTT,CASSWTGGTEAFF
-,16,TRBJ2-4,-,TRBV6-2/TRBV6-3,TGTGCCAGCAGTTCCCCGGACATTTTAGCCAAAAACATTCAGTACTTC,CASSSPDILAKNIQYF
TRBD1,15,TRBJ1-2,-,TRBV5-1,TGCGCCAGCAGCCCAACGTCAGGGGGAGGCTATGGCTACACCTTC,CASSPTSGGGYGYTF
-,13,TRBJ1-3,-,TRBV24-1,TGTGCCACCAGTACAGGGTCTGGAAACACCATATATTTT,CATSTGSGNTIYF
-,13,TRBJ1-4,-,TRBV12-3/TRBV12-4,TGTGCCAGCAGTCGACAGGCAGGTGAAAAACTGTTTTTT,CASSRQAGEKLFF
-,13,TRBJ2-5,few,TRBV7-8,TGTGCCAGCAGCTCGACAGTGCAAGAGACCCAGTACTTC,CASSSTVQETQYF
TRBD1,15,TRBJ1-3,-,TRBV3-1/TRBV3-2,TGTGCCAGCAGACCTGACAGGGGCGCTGGAAACACCATATATTTT,CASRPDRGAGNTIYF
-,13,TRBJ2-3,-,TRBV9,TGTGCCAGCAGCGTAGTACACACAGATACGCAGTATTTT,CASSVVHTDTQYF
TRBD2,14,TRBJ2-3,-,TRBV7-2,TGTGCCAGCAGCAAGGCGGGGGGCACAGATACGCAGTATTTT,CASSKAGGTDTQYF
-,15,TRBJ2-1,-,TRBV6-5,TGTGCCAGCAGGGCACTCCGGGGGACCTACAATGAGCAGTTCTTC,CASRALRGTYNEQFF
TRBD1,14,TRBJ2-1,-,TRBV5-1,TGCGCCAGCAGCTTAGGGACAGGCCGACGAGAGCAGTTCTTC,CASSLGTGRREQFF
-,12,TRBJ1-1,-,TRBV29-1,TGCAGCGTCACTGATGTATTTACTGAAGCTTTCTTT,CSVTDVFTEAFF